The clone carrying this T cell receptor beta chain was observed a single time. Its antigen is currently unknown. The sample comes from a study of shared clonotypes between healthy human individuals. Study results and caveats: Generation probabilities of non-shared clonotypes were lower (relative to those shared by all four donors).

This CDR3 spans 15 amino acids. Trimming at V came to 4 bases and at J to 9 bases, leaving 13 bases not matched to a gene. CDR1 and CDR2 (germline): SGDLS, YYNGEE. This table comes from immunoSEQ multiplex PCR, and its TCRdb copy is limited to in-frame clones, with some not included. This sample has 560,000 or so clones; approximately 96% occur once, and the top ten carry less than 0.13%. Terminally differentiated effector memory CD45RA+ cells were left out of the naive CD8 fraction, which was CD45RO-negative and positively selected for CCR7. V is TRBV9 and J is TRBJ2-7; the match to TRBD2 covers 10 bases. Sample: naive CD8+ T cells sorted from blood. The sequence was obtained from a woman in her 30s in good health. In DNA, the CDR3 is TGTGCCAGCAGCCGAGGTGGTAGCGGGGGGTTGGGGCAGTACTTC. This gives the protein CASSRGGSGGLGQYF.